Following are 30 T cell receptor beta chains from one sample sequenced in a study of blood T cell repertoires in COVID-19. TCRdb keeps only in-frame clones here, not all; method: immunoSEQ multiplex PCR. The repertoire has about 29,000 clones, more than 80% of them found once; the top ten carry about 16%. Input material: peripheral blood. These receptors came from an elderly man with acute or convalescent COVID-19.

The chain couples TRBV18 to TRBJ1-2; tentative D call: TRBD1 (6 bases). Trimming removed 0 bases at V and 0 bases at J, with 14 bases between. The CDR3 is 17 amino acids. CDR1 is KGHSH, CDR2 LQKENI, per germline. For the CDR3, the DNA is TGTGCCAGCTCACCACCGACAGGTGGAAAAGCTAACTATGGCTACACCTTC. Encoded protein: CASSPPTGGKANYGYTF.

The chain joins TRBV29-1 to TRBJ1-5, with 11 bases aligning to TRBD1. In germline, CDR1 is SQVTM, CDR2 ANQGSEA. V trimming: 5 bases; J trimming: 6 bases; junction bases outside the gene matches: 3. The CDR3 is 13 amino acids. This CDR3 is CSVQDRGLQPQHF. For the CDR3, the DNA is TGCAGCGTTCAGGACAGGGGGCTTCAGCCCCAGCATTTT.

This clone was observed a single time. This rearrangement joins TRBV27 to TRBJ1-1; tentatively, D is TRBD1 (5 bases). The CDR3 runs to 15 residues. Germline V gene sequence: CDR1 MNHEY, CDR2 SMNVEV (reference sequence). V lost 6 bases, J lost 0 bases, and 14 bases lay in between. The CDR3 sequence is CASRLRGHMNTEAFF. DNA for the CDR3: TGTGCCAGCAGACTCCGAGGACATATGAACACTGAAGCTTTCTTT.

V gene TRBV19 combines with J gene TRBJ1-4; 8 bases align to TRBD1. V lost 5 bases to trimming and J lost 8 bases; unmatched junction nucleotides: 4. From germline, CDR1 is LNHDA and CDR2 SQIVND (reference sequence). The CDR3 length is 13 residues. In nucleotides, the CDR3 is TGTGCCAGTAGTGTCAGGGGGCGGGAAAAACTGTTTTTT. Translated, it gives CASSVRGREKLFF.

V and J are TRBV3-1 (or the pseudogene TRBV3-2) and TRBJ1-3, with TRBD1 matching over 8 bases. This CDR3 comprises 14 residues. V trimming: 0 bases; J trimming: 8 bases; junction bases outside the gene matches: 3. From germline, CDR1 is LGHDT and CDR2 YNNKEL (reference sequence). The CDR3 nucleotides read TGTGCCAGCAGCCAAGAGGACAGGGCGCACACCATATATTTT. It specifies CASSQEDRAHTIYF.

The rearrangement links TRBV7-9 to TRBJ2-6, with D tentatively TRBD2 (5 bases). The V gene lost 5 bases and the J gene lost 2 bases, with 10 bases spanning the gap. CDR1 is SEHNR and CDR2 is FQNEAQ in the germline V gene (reference sequence). The CDR3 is made up of 15 amino acids. CDR3 in DNA: TGTGCCAGCAGCCCGAGGGTGGCTGGGGCCAACGTCCTGACTTTC. Translation: CASSPRVAGANVLTF.

This chain connects TRBV11-2 to TRBJ2-2; TRBD2 agrees at 13 bases. The germline CDR1 and CDR2 sequences are SGHAT and FQNNGV. CDR3 length: 17 amino acids. Trimming removed 3 bases from V and 1 base from J; junction bases left unmatched: 2. In DNA form, the CDR3 reads TGTGCCAGCAGCTTGGGACTAGCGGGGATGAACACCGGGGAGCTGTTTTTT. This gives the protein CASSLGLAGMNTGELFF.

The V gene is TRBV19, the J gene TRBJ1-1; 11 bases fit TRBD1. Germline lookup yields CDR1 LNHDA and CDR2 SQIVND (reference sequence). V shed 6 bases, J shed 10 bases, and the junction held 13 bases outside the gene matches. CDR3 length equals 15 residues. The CDR3 DNA sequence: TGTGCCAGTAGCCTTCTGGGGACAGGGGGATCACTAGCTTTCTTT. The encoded protein is CASSLLGTGGSLAFF.

Regarding this clone: The same CDR3 also results from other DNA sequences found in this sample. The genes are TRBV19 and TRBJ1-2; 10 bases line up with TRBD1. The V gene's germline CDR1 is LNHDA and CDR2 SQIVND (reference sequence). This CDR3 is built from 14 residues. V dropped 6 bases and J dropped 7; count of bases not matched to a gene: 8. CDR3 in DNA: TGTGCCAGTAGCCCGACAGGGGGCGCGGGTGGCTACACCTTC. Amino acid sequence: CASSPTGGAGGYTF.

The sample holds a few counts of this clone. The chain recombines TRBV5-1 with TRBJ1-1; maybe TRBD1 (5 bases). Germline V gene lookup returns CDR1 SGHRS and CDR2 YFSETQ. V was trimmed by 4 bases and J by 4 bases, leaving 14 bases between them. The CDR3 length is 14 residues. The CDR3: CASSISGLGTEAFF. The CDR3 nucleotides read TGCGCCAGCAGCATTTCAGGGTTGGGCACTGAAGCTTTCTTT. The full variable domain, rest sourced from reference TRBV5-1 and TRBJ1-1, is KAGVTQTPRYLIKTRGQQVTLSCSPISGHRSVSWYQQTPGQGLQFLFEYFSETQRNKGNFPGRFSGRQFSNSRSEMNVSTLELGDSALYLCASSISGLGTEAFFGQGTRLTVV.

The V call is TRBV19, the J call TRBJ2-3; TRBD1 matches at 11 bases. The germline gives CDR1 LNHDA, CDR2 SQIVND (reference sequence). J lost 8 bases, V lost 5 bases, and 6 bases had no gene match. The CDR3 consists of 14 residues. In DNA, the CDR3 is TGTGCCAGTAGTCAAGGGACAGGGGGGGGTACGCAGTATTTT. Its translation: CASSQGTGGGTQYF.

This clone has just one count. This chain connects TRBV29-1 to TRBJ2-1; 7 bases agree with TRBD1. Germline values: CDR1 SQVTM, CDR2 ANQGSEA. J lost 3 bases, V lost 5 bases, and 4 bases had no gene match. The CDR3 has 13 residues. CDR3 nucleotides: TGCAGCGTTTTCGGGGACAGCTACAATGAGCAGTTCTTC. This translates into CSVFGDSYNEQFF.

V is TRBV9 and J is TRBJ2-5; the match to TRBD1 covers 9 bases. The CDR3 totals 14 residues. The V segment lost 3 bases and the J segment 5 bases; nucleotides outside the gene matches: 5. Germline CDR1 and CDR2: SGDLS and YYNGEE. CDR3 protein: CASSGQGEGETQYF. In DNA, the CDR3 is TGTGCCAGCAGCGGACAGGGGGAGGGGGAGACCCAGTACTTC.

The V gene is TRBV5-8, the J gene TRBJ1-4; unclear D gene. Trimming took off 4 bases at V and 4 bases at J, with 17 bases between the two ends. CDR1 and CDR2 (germline): SGHTS, YDEGEE. The CDR3 extends over 16 amino acids. The CDR3 DNA reads TGTGCCAGCAGCCGTCGGATGGGCATGAGTAATGAAAAACTGTTTTTT. Its protein product is CASSRRMGMSNEKLFF.

The rearrangement links TRBV6-1 to TRBJ1-4; 10 nucleotides match TRBD1. Trimming at V came to 4 bases and at J to 0 bases, leaving 11 bases not matched to a gene. Germline lookup yields CDR1 MNHNS and CDR2 SASEGT. The CDR3 is made up of 19 amino acids. In DNA form, the CDR3 reads TGTGCCAGCAGTGGCGCCGGGACAGGGGAGGGATCAACTAATGAAAAACTGTTTTTT. It codes for CASSGAGTGEGSTNEKLFF.

This clone was seen a single time. J is TRBJ2-3 and V is TRBV7-8, with TRBD1 matching 7 bases. After removal of 5 bases from V and 4 bases from J, the junction contained 12 bases not matched to a gene. Germline V gene sequence: CDR1 SGHVS, CDR2 FQNEAQ. CDR3 length: 16 amino acids. CDR3 DNA: TGTGCCAGCAGCCCAAGGGACAGCTCTATTCCAGATACGCAGTATTTT. It translates to CASSPRDSSIPDTQYF.

The chain recombines TRBV7-9 with TRBJ1-5, with D tentatively TRBD1 (6 bases). This CDR3 comprises 14 residues. V shed 4 bases and J shed 3 bases, with 10 bases lying between them. Germline values: CDR1 SEHNR, CDR2 FQNEAQ (reference sequence). The CDR3 DNA sequence: TGTGCCAGCAGCTCGACAGGATACAATCAGCCCCAGCATTTT. Residues: CASSSTGYNQPQHF.

The J gene is TRBJ2-1, the V gene TRBV5-1, with 12 nucleotides matching TRBD2. Germline loops: CDR1 SGHRS, CDR2 YFSETQ. This CDR3 spans 16 amino acids. V trimming: 0 bases; J trimming: 3 bases; junction bases outside the gene matches: 1. CDR3 region: CASSLELAGGYNEQFF. In nucleotides, the CDR3 is TGCGCCAGCAGCTTGGAACTAGCGGGGGGCTACAATGAGCAGTTCTTC.

The gene calls are TRBV12-3 or TRBV12-4 and TRBJ1-1, with D perhaps TRBD1 (5 bases). Trimming took 4 bases from V and 7 from J, leaving 13 bases between them. The CDR3 contains 13 residues. The CDR3 DNA reads as TGTGCCAGCAGTTGGACAAATTTCGGTGAAGCTTTCTTT. It codes for CASSWTNFGEAFF.

The CDR3 nucleotides are TGTGCCAGCAGCTTAGGCCCCCTCGGGGTTAGCTCCTACAATGAGCAGTTCTTC. Amino acid sequence: CASSLGPLGVSSYNEQFF. The V gene is TRBV7-3, the J gene TRBJ2-1, with D perhaps matching TRBD2 (5 bases). CDR1 and CDR2 (germline): SGHTA, FQGTGA. Trimming took 2 bases from V and 0 from J, leaving 17 bases between them. The CDR3 has 18 residues.

This sequence joins TRBV18 and TRBJ1-2; D is unresolved. The CDR3 length is 14 residues. CDR1 is KGHSH, CDR2 LQKENI, per germline. V was pared by 0 bases and J by 4 bases, with 9 bases between. The chain's CDR3 is CASSPPNRGYGYTF. For the CDR3, the DNA is TGTGCCAGCTCACCACCGAACCGGGGCTATGGCTACACCTTC.

The CDR3 loop reads CASSQFGGWETQYF. In DNA form, the CDR3 reads TGCGCCAGCAGTCAATTTGGAGGGTGGGAGACCCAGTACTTC. The chain links TRBV23-1 to TRBJ2-5, with TRBD2 as a possible D gene (6 bases). TRBV23-1 is designated an ORF whose function remains uncertain. The V end lost 1 base, the J end lost 5 bases, and 11 bases lay between the germline ends. The CDR3 is made up of 14 amino acids.

The chain is built from TRBV19 and TRBJ1-5; possible D gene TRBD1, 5 bases. V was trimmed by 7 bases and J by 2 bases, leaving 15 bases between them. The germline V gene encodes CDR1 LNHDA and CDR2 SQIVND (reference sequence). The CDR3 covers 15 residues. Here the CDR3 reads CASNDSPGGNQPQHF. The CDR3 bases are TGTGCCAGTAATGACAGCCCGGGGGGCAATCAGCCCCAGCATTTT.

The V call is TRBV5-1, the J call TRBJ2-7; 8 nucleotides agree with TRBD1. The V gene's germline CDR1 is SGHRS and CDR2 YFSETQ. The CDR3 length is 15 residues. J gave up 4 bases and V 4 bases, and 10 bases lay outside the gene matches. In nucleotides, the CDR3 is TGCGCCAGCAGCCTAACCGGGACAGGAGCGTACGAGCAGTACTTC. Encoded protein: CASSLTGTGAYEQYF. Drawing the rest from reference TRBV5-1 and TRBJ2-7, the complete variable domain is KAGVTQTPRYLIKTRGQQVTLSCSPISGHRSVSWYQQTPGQGLQFLFEYFSETQRNKGNFPGRFSGRQFSNSRSEMNVSTLELGDSALYLCASSLTGTGAYEQYFGPGTRLTVT.

The chain links TRBV29-1 to TRBJ1-1, with TRBD1 matching over 7 bases. J lost 8 bases, V lost 7 bases, and 7 bases had no gene match. The CDR3 is made up of 11 amino acids. CDR1 and CDR2 from the germline V gene are SQVTM and ANQGSEA. The CDR3 bases are TGCAGCGGCAGGGGGGCAGCCGAAGCTTTCTTT. It encodes CSGRGAAEAFF.

The V call is TRBV19, the J call TRBJ1-5, with a possible D match to TRBD1 (6 bases). V was trimmed by 3 bases and J by 4 bases, leaving 13 bases between them. This CDR3 is 15 amino acids long. CDR1 and CDR2 (germline): LNHDA, SQIVND (reference sequence). The DNA of the CDR3 is TGTGCCAGTAGTATGGGGGGGGCTCCTAATCAGCCCCAGCATTTT. This sequence encodes CASSMGGAPNQPQHF.

The gene calls are TRBV3-1 (or the pseudogene TRBV3-2) and TRBJ1-2; TRBD1 matches 7 bases. Germline assignment: CDR1 LGHDT and CDR2 YNNKEL (reference sequence). There are 15 residues in the CDR3. V was pared by 0 bases and J by 7 bases, with 8 bases of the junction left unmatched. The CDR3 is CASSQDPQGFGGYTF. DNA of the CDR3: TGTGCCAGCAGCCAAGATCCACAGGGGTTTGGTGGCTACACCTTC.

This chain uses TRBV28 with TRBJ2-7; TRBD1 matches 7 bases. Germline V gene sequence: CDR1 MDHEN, CDR2 SYDVKM. V lost 7 bases and J lost 2; bases outside the gene matches: 8. The CDR3 runs to 14 residues. CDR3 protein: CASNNRGPTYEQYF. CDR3 DNA sequence: TGTGCCAGCAATAACAGGGGTCCCACCTACGAGCAGTACTTC.

V usage is TRBV3-1 (or the pseudogene TRBV3-2) and J usage is TRBJ1-1; TRBD1 agrees at 8 bases. CDR3 length equals 14 residues. The V gene's germline CDR1 is LGHDT and CDR2 YNNKEL (reference sequence). The V gene end was trimmed by 5 bases and the J gene end by 5 bases; junction bases not matched to a gene: 7. The CDR3 protein is CASSITGGGTEAFF. DNA of the CDR3: TGTGCCAGCAGCATCACAGGGGGGGGAACTGAAGCTTTCTTT.

This clone was found a few times. The chain is built from TRBV6-5 and TRBJ2-7; maybe TRBD2 (6 bases). The CDR3 contains 12 residues. Trimming shortened V by 7 bases and J by 2 bases, and 9 bases separated the two germline ends. CDR1 MNHEY and CDR2 SVGAGI come from the germline V gene. The CDR3 sequence is CASIGRAYEQYF. CDR3 in DNA: TGTGCCAGCATCGGGAGAGCCTACGAGCAGTACTTC.